There are a few counts of the clone carrying this T cell receptor (beta chain). Authors' data handling: Amplifying reference gene primers gave estimates of nucleated cell counts. Assay: immunoSEQ multiplex PCR; the TCRdb copy retains only in-frame clones and omits some. V and J calls and clone size come straight from that table; D and trimming were deduced from the DNA. The sample shows 150,000 to 200,000 clones, about 88% of them seen only once. These data originate in a study of blood T cell repertoires in COVID-19. CDR3 length: 14 amino acids. Looked up from germline, CDR1 is MNHEY and CDR2 is SVGAGI. Trimming stripped 6 bases from V and 5 bases from J, with 17 bases between.

The J gene is TRBJ2-7, the V gene TRBV6-5, with a possible D match to TRBD2 (7 bases). This receptor was identified in a man aged 70 or older with active or convalescent COVID-19. Source material: peripheral blood. For the CDR3, the DNA is TGTGCCAGCAGACGGTCGGGGGGCGTGGACGAGCAGTACTTC. Protein sequence: CASRRSGGVDEQYF.